This T cell receptor beta chain was observed in a study of cytomegalovirus exposure and HLA in healthy donors. General study results and limits: Later on, a genetic analysis was performed. It linked a missense variant in DCLRE1C with V- and J-gene trimming of TCR beta. Presence/absence comparisons presumed near-even sequencing depth among donors.

The PCR employed 60 Vbeta primers together with 13 Jbeta primers. Clones were sequenced by immunoSEQ multiplex PCR, and TCRdb holds only the in-frame ones, with some missing. The sample has some 80,000 clones; more than 60% are singletons. Regarding this clone: Its antigen is unidentified.

This CDR3 is built from 14 residues. CDR1 and CDR2 from the germline V gene are MNHEY and SVGAGI. V was clipped by 6 bases and J by 6 bases, with 15 bases between them. The source is a man between 18 and 35 years old in good health and CMV-seropositive. Source material: PBMCs. V and J are TRBV6-5 and TRBJ1-5, with a tentative D call TRBD1 (5 bases). In DNA form, the CDR3 reads TGTGCCAGCAGCCCACAGGAGACACGTCAGCCCCAGCATTTT. This encodes CASSPQETRQPQHF.